Listed here are 23 T cell receptor beta chains from one sample, sequenced in a study of blood T cells in healthy people across ages. A J-beta primer mix and a sample-barcoded 5' primer were used in a second PCR of about 7 to 12 cycles. TCRdb passed the 5' RACE reads through MiXCR, listing each CDR3 protein once. The sample carries about 1.8 million distinct CDR3 sequences, about 49% recorded once. Sequencing was carried out using blood. The receptors here all came from a woman aged 40 to 55 in good health.

Concerning this clonotype: One end of the junction varies from germline; a read error may be responsible. V is TRBV7-7 and J is TRBJ2-5, with TRBD1 matching over 11 bases. The CDR3 consists of 15 residues. Germline V gene data show CDR1 as SSHAT and CDR2 as FNYEAQ (reference sequence). The CDR3 DNA is TGTGCTAGCAGCTGGGGACAGGGGGATAGGGAGACCCAGTACTTC. Protein sequence: CASSWGQGDRETQYF. Filled out from reference TRBV7-7 and TRBJ2-5, the complete variable domain reads GAGVSQSPRYKVTKRGQDVTLRCDPISSHATLYWYQQALGQGPEFLTYFNYEAQPDKSGLPSDRFSAERPEGSISTLTIQRTEQRDSAMYRCASSWGQGDRETQYFGPGTRLLVL.

This chain links TRBV12-3 or TRBV12-4 with TRBJ1-4; 11 nucleotides agree with TRBD1. The V gene end was trimmed by 5 bases and the J gene end by 7 bases; junction bases not matched to a gene: 6. The CDR3 runs 15 residues. CDR3 sequence: CASSSGQGASEKLFF. CDR3 coding DNA: TGTGCCAGCAGTAGTGGACAGGGGGCCAGTGAAAAACTGTTTTTT.

The chain combines TRBV18 with TRBJ2-1, with 8 bases that match TRBD1. Germline trimming cut 6 bases from V and 6 bases from J; bases unmatched to any gene: 4. Germline V lookup: CDR1 KGHSH, CDR2 LQKENI. The CDR3 loop spans 13 amino acids. The CDR3 protein is CASSRGRGNEQFF. DNA for the CDR3: TGTGCCAGCTCCAGGGGGCGGGGCAATGAGCAGTTCTTC.

The genes are TRBV4-2 and TRBJ2-7, with a possible D match to TRBD2 (5 bases). V was cut by 0 bases and J by 0 bases, with 12 bases left in between. The CDR3 is 16 residues long. Germline V gene sequence: CDR1 LGHNA, CDR2 YNFKEQ. The CDR3 here is CASSQDLASSSYEQYF. CDR3 coding DNA: TGTGCCAGCAGCCAAGATTTGGCTAGCAGCTCCTACGAGCAGTACTTC.

This clonotype was found a few times. The rearrangement uses TRBV5-6 and TRBJ2-4; 7 positions match TRBD1. The DNA end is a closer match to TRBJ2-7, so the J assignment may be wrong. The CDR3 spans 15 residues. The germline V gene encodes CDR1 SGHDT and CDR2 YYEEEE. CDR3 nucleotides: TGTGCCAGCAGCTTGGGTGGGACAGCCACGGGCGAGCAGTACTTC. Its translation is CASSLGGTATGEQYF.

The J gene is TRBJ1-2, the V gene TRBV5-1, with 9 bases identical to TRBD1. The length of the CDR3 is 14 residues. Unmatched junction bases numbered 8, after V lost 3 bases and J lost 8 bases. Germline loops: CDR1 SGHRS, CDR2 YFSETQ. Here the CDR3 reads CASSSMTGGLGYTF. CDR3 in DNA: TGCGCCAGCAGCTCGATGACAGGGGGATTAGGCTACACCTTC. Filled out from reference TRBV5-1 and TRBJ1-2, the complete variable domain reads KAGVTQTPRYLIKTRGQQVTLSCSPISGHRSVSWYQQTPGQGLQFLFEYFSETQRNKGNFPGRFSGRQFSNSRSEMNVSTLELGDSALYLCASSSMTGGLGYTFGSGTRLTVV.

This clonotype was seen more than once but under ten times. The rearrangement links TRBV5-1 to TRBJ1-2; TRBD1 agrees at 9 bases. CDR1 is SGHRS, CDR2 YFSETQ, per germline. This CDR3 spans 14 amino acids. V lost 0 bases to trimming and J lost 8 bases; unmatched junction nucleotides: 5. CDR3 amino acids: CASSLANRGLGYTF. CDR3 sequence (DNA): TGCGCCAGCAGCTTGGCGAACAGGGGGCTCGGCTACACCTTC.

This clonotype was found many times. The V call is TRBV29-1, the J call TRBJ1-2; D unclear. The V end lost 4 bases, the J end lost 5 bases, and 8 bases lay between the germline ends. The CDR3 extends over 11 amino acids. Germline assignment: CDR1 SQVTM and CDR2 ANQGSEA. This CDR3 reads CSVAVQYGYTF. The CDR3 bases are TGCAGCGTTGCCGTCCAATATGGCTACACCTTC.

CDR3 sequence reads: CASREPGTLGGIQYF. The CDR3, as DNA: TGTGCCAGCCGGGAACCTGGGACATTAGGGGGCATTCAGTACTTC. The genes are TRBV6-1 and TRBJ2-4, with D possibly TRBD1 on 6 matching bases. Trimming shortened V by 8 bases and J by 9 bases, and 23 bases separated the two germline ends. The CDR3 runs to 15 residues. Germline assignment: CDR1 MNHNS and CDR2 SASEGT.

This clonotype was detected once. The chain has TRBV25-1 and TRBJ2-1, with 10 positions matching TRBD1. CDR3 length equals 15 residues. V dropped 10 bases and J dropped 7; count of bases not matched to a gene: 13. In germline, CDR1 is MGHDK, CDR2 SYGVNS. CDR3 in amino acids: CATSRGTGEMNEQFF. As DNA, the CDR3 is TGTGCCACCTCTCGCGGGACAGGGGAAATGAATGAGCAGTTCTTC.

The chain has TRBV5-1 and TRBJ2-1, with 8 bases that match TRBD2. CDR3 length equals 14 residues. Germline loops: CDR1 SGHRS, CDR2 YFSETQ. Trimming removed 4 bases from V and 13 bases from J; junction bases left unmatched: 13. CDR3 sequence (DNA): TGCGCCAGCAGCCTGCTTGTCGGGGGGGAGACCCAGTTCTTC. This codes for CASSLLVGGETQFF.

V gene TRBV28 combines with J gene TRBJ2-5; 9 nucleotides match TRBD1. The V gene's germline CDR1 is MDHEN and CDR2 SYDVKM. The CDR3 loop spans 15 amino acids. Trimming at V came to 3 bases and at J to 2 bases, leaving 4 bases not matched to a gene. CDR3 sequence: CASSFWDRDQETQYF. The CDR3 DNA follows: TGTGCCAGCAGTTTTTGGGACAGGGATCAAGAGACCCAGTACTTC.

This clonotype was detected once. The junction and the germline gene differ at one end; a read error may be behind it. The V call is TRBV15, the J call TRBJ2-6, with a weak D call TRBD1 (5 bases). Looked up from germline, CDR1 is LNHNV and CDR2 is YYDKDF (reference sequence). The CDR3 length is 15 residues. CDR3 DNA: TGTGCCACCAGGAAGGGGCGCCCTGGGGCCAACGTCCGGACTTTC. Residues: CATRKGRPGANVRTF.

V gene TRBV15 combines with J gene TRBJ2-3, with D unclear. This CDR3 contains 15 residues. Per germline, CDR1 LNHNV and CDR2 YYDKDF (reference sequence). Trimming stripped 0 bases from V and 6 bases from J, with 13 bases between. The CDR3 sequence is CATSRDLPKTDTQYF. CDR3 in DNA: TGTGCCACCAGCAGAGATCTCCCCAAGACGGATACGCAGTATTTT.

This clonotype was recorded only once. The chain recombines TRBV11-2 with TRBJ2-1; D possibly matches TRBD1 or TRBD2 (5 bases each). V was cut by 2 bases and J by 5 bases, with 13 bases left in between. This CDR3 has 15 amino acids. Per germline, CDR1 SGHAT and CDR2 FQNNGV. The CDR3 is CASSLRGLTHNEQFF. The CDR3 region has the DNA TGTGCCAGCAGCTTACGGGGCTTAACCCACAATGAGCAGTTCTTC.

The chain uses TRBV28 and TRBJ2-7; 10 bases align to TRBD1. Germline V lookup: CDR1 MDHEN, CDR2 SYDVKM. The CDR3 runs to 15 residues. With V trimmed by 6 bases and J by 5 bases, 10 bases remained unmatched. Here the CDR3 DNA reads TGTGCCAGCAGCTCACAGCCGGGACAGGGGAACGAGCAGTACTTC. It yields the protein CASSSQPGQGNEQYF.

This chain joins TRBV28 and TRBJ2-7, with D perhaps matching TRBD1 (5 bases). The CDR3 loop spans 12 amino acids. Per germline, CDR1 MDHEN and CDR2 SYDVKM. V lost 5 bases and J 6 bases, leaving 11 bases between the germline ends. Here the CDR3 reads CASSLNRPEQYF. As DNA, the CDR3 is TGTGCCAGCAGTCTAAACAGGCCCGAGCAGTACTTC. The variable domain in full, with the rest retrieved from reference TRBV28 and TRBJ2-7, is DVKVTQSSRYLVKRTGEKVFLECVQDMDHENMFWYRQDPGLGLRLIYFSYDVKMKEKGDIPEGYSVSREKKERFSLILESASTNQTSMYLCASSLNRPEQYFGPGTRLTVT.

The chain links TRBV5-5 to TRBJ2-2, with TRBD1 as a possible D gene (6 bases). The CDR3 covers 16 residues. Trimming cost V 0 bases and J 4 bases, with 13 bases left between them. The germline V gene encodes CDR1 SGHKS and CDR2 YYEKEE (reference sequence). In DNA form, the CDR3 reads TGTGCCAGCAGCTTGGTTGCAGGGGTGACCACCGGGGAGCTGTTTTTT. This gives the protein CASSLVAGVTTGELFF.

The genes are TRBV7-2 and TRBJ1-2, with D unclear. Trimming pared 7 bases from V and 1 base from J, leaving 13 bases between. CDR1 is SGHTA, CDR2 FQGNSA, per germline. This CDR3 comprises 14 residues. The DNA of the CDR3 is TGTGCCAGCACCCGTGACGGACTTAACTATGGCTACACCTTC. Translation: CASTRDGLNYGYTF.

This sequence joins TRBV25-1 and TRBJ2-2, with 7 nucleotides matching TRBD1. This CDR3 contains 15 residues. From germline, CDR1 is MGHDK and CDR2 SYGVNS. V dropped 6 bases and J dropped 4; count of bases not matched to a gene: 8. The chain's CDR3 is CASSPGTEITGELFF. The DNA of the CDR3 is TGTGCCAGCAGCCCCGGGACAGAGATCACCGGGGAGCTGTTTTTT.

This clonotype has a single count. The genes are TRBV3-1 and TRBJ2-4; TRBD1 agrees at 8 bases. This CDR3 spans 13 amino acids. V lost 1 base to trimming and J lost 7 bases; unmatched junction nucleotides: 0. Germline CDR1 LGHDT, CDR2 YNNKEL (reference sequence). DNA for the CDR3: TGTGCCAGCAGCCAAGGGACAGGGAACATTCAGTACTTC. It specifies CASSQGTGNIQYF. Looking up the rest from reference TRBV3-1 and TRBJ2-4 gives the full variable domain: DTAVSQTPKYLVTQMGNDKSIKCEQNLGHDTMYWYKQDSKKFLKIMFSYNNKELIINETVPNRFSPKSPDKAHLNLHINSLELGDSAVYFCASSQGTGNIQYFGAGTRLSVL.

In this sample, this clonotype turned up a few times. The junction shows a germline mismatch at one end, possibly a read error. The chain is built from TRBV5-1 and TRBJ2-1; 8 nucleotides agree with TRBD2. There are 15 residues in the CDR3. Germline V gives CDR1 SGHRS, CDR2 YFSETQ. The CDR3 sequence: CASNLAGGTYNEQFF. The CDR3 bases are TGCGCCAGCAACTTGGCGGGGGGAACCTACAATGAGCAGTTCTTC.

V and J are TRBV7-2 and TRBJ2-3, with 7 bases identical to TRBD1. The germline gives CDR1 SGHTA, CDR2 FQGNSA. CDR3 length: 18 amino acids. Unmatched junction bases numbered 12, after V lost 2 bases and J lost 1 base. CDR3 sequence: CASSLRGGASFGTDTQYF. The CDR3 coding sequence is TGTGCCAGCAGCTTACGAGGGGGCGCTTCCTTTGGCACAGATACGCAGTATTTT.